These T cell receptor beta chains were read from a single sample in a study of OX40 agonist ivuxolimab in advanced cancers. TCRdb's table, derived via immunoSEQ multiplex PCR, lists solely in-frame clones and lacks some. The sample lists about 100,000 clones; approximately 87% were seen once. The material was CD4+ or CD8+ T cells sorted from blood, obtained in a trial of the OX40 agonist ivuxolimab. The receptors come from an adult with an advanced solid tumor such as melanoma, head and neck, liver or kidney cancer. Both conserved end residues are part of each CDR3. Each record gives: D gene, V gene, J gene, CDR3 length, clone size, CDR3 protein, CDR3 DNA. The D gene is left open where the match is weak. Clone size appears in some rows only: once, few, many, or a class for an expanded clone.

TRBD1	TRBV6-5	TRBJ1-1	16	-	CASSYPIGQGNTEAFF	TGTGCCAGCAGTTACCCGATTGGACAGGGAAACACTGAAGCTTTCTTT
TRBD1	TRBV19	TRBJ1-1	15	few	CASSASRQGGTEAFF	TGTGCCAGTAGTGCGAGCCGACAGGGAGGGACTGAAGCTTTCTTT
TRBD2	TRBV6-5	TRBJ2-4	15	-	CASSYSSSGRNIQYF	TGTGCCAGCAGTTACTCGTCTAGCGGGAGAAACATTCAGTACTTC
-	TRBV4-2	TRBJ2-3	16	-	CASSLQTRTSTDTQYF	TGTGCCAGCAGCCTCCAGACTCGTACTAGCACAGATACGCAGTATTTT
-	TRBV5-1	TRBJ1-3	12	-	CASSSLGNTIYF	TGCGCCAGCAGTAGTCTTGGAAACACCATATATTTT
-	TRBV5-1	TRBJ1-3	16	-	CASSSGRTYSGNTIYF	TGCGCCAGCAGCTCAGGACGGACTTACTCTGGAAACACCATATATTTT
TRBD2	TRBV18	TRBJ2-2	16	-	CASSSGLAGNTGELFF	TGTGCCAGCTCTTCCGGACTAGCGGGTAACACCGGGGAGCTGTTTTTT
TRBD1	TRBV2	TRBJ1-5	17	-	CASRARRGLRVNQPQHF	TGTGCCAGCAGAGCCCGCAGGGGGCTTCGTGTCAATCAGCCCCAGCATTTT
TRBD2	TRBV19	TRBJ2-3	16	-	CASRGWAGGGTDTQYF	TGTGCCAGTAGAGGATGGGCGGGAGGAGGCACAGATACGCAGTATTTT
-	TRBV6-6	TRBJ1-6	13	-	CASSYGGDSPLHF	TGTGCCAGCAGTTACGGAGGGGATTCACCCCTCCACTTT
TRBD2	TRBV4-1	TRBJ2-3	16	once	CASSQGLAGGQDTQYF	TGCGCCAGCAGCCAAGGGCTAGCGGGGGGCCAGGATACGCAGTATTTT
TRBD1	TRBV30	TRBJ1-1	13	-	CARRGPVYTEAFF	TGTGCCCGCAGGGGGCCCGTGTACACTGAAGCTTTCTTT
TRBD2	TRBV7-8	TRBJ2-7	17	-	CASSLEGRGTSVSEQYF	TGTGCCAGCAGCTTAGAGGGTCGGGGGACTAGCGTCTCCGAGCAGTACTTC
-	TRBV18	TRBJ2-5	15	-	CASSPPGLYQETQYF	TGTGCCAGCTCACCACCGGGACTGTACCAAGAGACCCAGTACTTC
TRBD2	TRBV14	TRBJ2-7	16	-	CASSQRALLAGGEQYF	TGTGCCAGCAGCCAGCGGGCCCTGTTGGCGGGGGGCGAGCAGTACTTC
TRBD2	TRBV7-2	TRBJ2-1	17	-	CASSSHLAGGRNSRQFF	TGTGCCAGCAGCTCTCATCTAGCGGGGGGCCGAAATTCCAGGCAGTTCTTC
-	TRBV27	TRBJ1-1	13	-	CASRPRNQAEAFF	TGTGCCAGCCGGCCGAGGAATCAAGCTGAAGCTTTCTTT
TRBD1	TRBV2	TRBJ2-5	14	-	CASSRQGSGETQYF	TGTGCCAGCAGTAGACAGGGTTCAGGGGAGACCCAGTACTTC
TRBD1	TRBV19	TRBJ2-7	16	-	CASSKTGTGISYEQYF	TGTGCCAGTAGCAAAACCGGGACAGGGATCTCCTACGAGCAGTACTTC
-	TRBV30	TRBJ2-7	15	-	CAWSVGGKGTYEQYF	TGTGCCTGGAGTGTCGGAGGAAAAGGGACCTACGAGCAGTACTTC
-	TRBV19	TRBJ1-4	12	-	CASGRANEKLFF	TGTGCCAGTGGCCGGGCCAATGAAAAACTGTTTTTT
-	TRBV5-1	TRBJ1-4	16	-	CASSFWGIGTNEKLFF	TGCGCCAGCAGCTTCTGGGGGATCGGAACTAATGAAAAACTGTTTTTT
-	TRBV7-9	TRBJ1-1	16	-	CASSSFGGGKKTEAFF	TGTGCCAGCAGCTCCTTCGGGGGCGGAAAGAAGACTGAAGCTTTCTTT
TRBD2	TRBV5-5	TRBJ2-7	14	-	CASSPLAGRDEQYF	TGTGCCAGCAGCCCTCTAGCGGGAAGGGACGAGCAGTACTTC
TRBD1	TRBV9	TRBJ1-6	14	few	CASSVRDRESPLHF	TGTGCCAGCAGCGTCCGGGACAGGGAATCACCCCTCCACTTT
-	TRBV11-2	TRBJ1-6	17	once	CASSLGDFSSYNSPLHF	TGTGCCAGCAGCTTAGGTGATTTTAGCTCCTATAATTCACCCCTCCACTTT
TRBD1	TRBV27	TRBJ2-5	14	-	CASSPQATGETQYF	TGTGCCAGCAGTCCCCAGGCGACAGGGGAGACCCAGTACTTC
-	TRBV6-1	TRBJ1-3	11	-	CASGIGNTIYF	TGTGCCAGCGGCATCGGAAACACCATATATTTT
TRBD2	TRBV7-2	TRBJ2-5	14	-	CASKGGLAKETQYF	TGTGCCAGTAAGGGAGGACTAGCCAAAGAGACCCAGTACTTC
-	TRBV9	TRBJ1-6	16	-	CASSRTESSYNSPLHF	TGTGCCAGCAGCCGGACGGAGAGCTCCTATAATTCACCCCTCCACTTT
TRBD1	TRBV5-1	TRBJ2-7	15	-	CASSFGTGGGYEQYF	TGCGCCAGCAGCTTTGGGACAGGAGGGGGCTACGAGCAGTACTTC
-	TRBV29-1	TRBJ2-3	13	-	CSADSDFTDTQYF	TGCAGCGCCGATAGCGATTTCACAGATACGCAGTATTTT
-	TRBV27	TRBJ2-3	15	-	CASSGRTASTDTQYF	TGTGCCAGCAGTGGACGGACAGCCAGCACAGATACGCAGTATTTT
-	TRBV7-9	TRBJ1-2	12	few	CASITANYGYTF	TGTGCCAGCATCACAGCTAACTATGGCTACACCTTC
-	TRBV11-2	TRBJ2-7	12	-	CASSFGGGEQYF	TGTGCCAGCAGCTTTGGTGGGGGCGAGCAGTACTTC
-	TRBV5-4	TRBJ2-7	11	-	CASSYLNEQYF	TGTGCCAGCAGCTATTTAAACGAGCAGTACTTC
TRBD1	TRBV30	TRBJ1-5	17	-	CAWSAKGQGKSNQPQHF	TGTGCCTGGAGTGCTAAAGGACAGGGTAAAAGCAATCAGCCCCAGCATTTT
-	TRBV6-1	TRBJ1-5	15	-	CASSVEYRGNQPQHF	TGTGCCAGCAGCGTGGAGTATAGGGGTAATCAGCCCCAGCATTTT
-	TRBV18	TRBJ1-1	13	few	CASSITEHTEAFF	TGTGCCAGCTCAATCACAGAGCACACTGAAGCTTTCTTT
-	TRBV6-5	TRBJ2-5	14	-	CASNKDGGGATQYF	TGTGCCAGCAACAAGGACGGCGGCGGTGCGACCCAGTACTTC